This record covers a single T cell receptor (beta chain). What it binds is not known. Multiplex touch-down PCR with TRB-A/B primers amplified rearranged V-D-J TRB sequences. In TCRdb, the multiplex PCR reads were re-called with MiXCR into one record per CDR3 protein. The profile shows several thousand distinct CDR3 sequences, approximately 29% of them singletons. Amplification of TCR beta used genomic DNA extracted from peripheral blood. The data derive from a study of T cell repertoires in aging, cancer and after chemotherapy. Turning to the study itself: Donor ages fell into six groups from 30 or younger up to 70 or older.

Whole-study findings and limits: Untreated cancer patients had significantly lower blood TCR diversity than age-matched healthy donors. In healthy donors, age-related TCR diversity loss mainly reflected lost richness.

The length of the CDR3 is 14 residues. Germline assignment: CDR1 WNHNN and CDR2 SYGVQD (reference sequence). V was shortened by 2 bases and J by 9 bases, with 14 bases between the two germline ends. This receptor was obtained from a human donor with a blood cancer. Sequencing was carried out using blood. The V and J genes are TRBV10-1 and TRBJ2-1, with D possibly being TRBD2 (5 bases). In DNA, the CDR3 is TGCGCCAGCAGTGAGAATCCCCAAGAGGGTGAGCAGTTCTTC. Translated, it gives CASSENPQEGEQFF.